These 9 T cell receptor beta chains came from one sample sequenced in a study of cytomegalovirus exposure and HLA in healthy donors. The primer mix had 60 Vbeta and 13 Jbeta primers. Clones were read by immunoSEQ multiplex PCR, and TCRdb kept only the in-frame ones, dropping some. Of 99,000 or so clones in the sample, around 74% were seen once. The sample was PBMCs. Receptors originate from a woman aged 40 to 50 in good health and CMV-seropositive.

This chain connects TRBV4-1 to TRBJ1-1; D not resolved. CDR1 and CDR2 (germline): MGHRA, YSYEKL. Trimming took 1 base from V and 5 from J, leaving 11 bases between them. This CDR3 spans 14 amino acids. CDR3 nucleotides: TGCGCCAGCAGCCAAGGTCCTGCTAAGACTGAAGCTTTCTTT. It translates to CASSQGPAKTEAFF.

The chain employs TRBV19 and TRBJ2-7; D perhaps matches TRBD1 (5 bases). V lost 3 bases, J lost 0 bases, and 9 bases lay in between. The CDR3 is 14 amino acids. Germline loops: CDR1 LNHDA, CDR2 SQIVND (reference sequence). Written as DNA, the CDR3 is TGTGCCAGTAGTATTTCGCAGGGCTCCTACGAGCAGTACTTC. Its protein is CASSISQGSYEQYF.

The rearrangement uses TRBV15 and TRBJ2-1; maybe TRBD1 (6 bases). Per the germline V gene, CDR1 is LNHNV and CDR2 is YYDKDF (reference sequence). This CDR3 is built from 15 residues. The V gene lost 2 bases and the J gene lost 10 bases, with 18 bases spanning the gap. The CDR3 region has the DNA TGTGCCACCAGCAGATCAAGAACAGGGTTAACAGAGCAGTTCTTC. Encoded protein: CATSRSRTGLTEQFF.

V is TRBV18 and J is TRBJ1-1; D unclear. The CDR3 extends over 12 amino acids. The germline gives CDR1 KGHSH, CDR2 LQKENI. V was cut by 3 bases and J by 10 bases, with 12 bases left in between. The DNA of the CDR3 is TGTGCCAGCTCACCCTCTCGAGAGGGAGCTTTCTTT. Translating it yields CASSPSREGAFF.

The chain is built from TRBV5-1 and TRBJ1-5; no clear D. This CDR3 has 13 residues. V lost 0 bases and J lost 6, with 7 bases in between. Per germline, CDR1 SGHRS and CDR2 YFSETQ. The CDR3 loop reads CASSLATGQPQHF. In nucleotides, the CDR3 is TGCGCCAGCAGCTTGGCCACGGGTCAGCCCCAGCATTTT.

This chain joins TRBV9 and TRBJ1-2, with TRBD1 matching over 10 bases. CDR3 length: 17 amino acids. Germline V CDR1 and CDR2: SGDLS, YYNGEE. V trimming: 2 bases; J trimming: 7 bases; junction bases outside the gene matches: 14. The chain's CDR3 is CASSVRTSGTGDFGYTF. Here the CDR3 DNA reads TGTGCCAGCAGCGTCAGGACTTCAGGGACAGGGGATTTTGGCTACACCTTC.

This sequence joins TRBV5-1 and TRBJ1-1; D possibly corresponds to TRBD1 (5 bases). Germline assignment: CDR1 SGHRS and CDR2 YFSETQ. The V end lost 3 bases, the J end lost 5 bases, and 11 bases lay between the germline ends. The CDR3 sequence is 13 residues long. The CDR3 here is CASSSGGGTEAFF. CDR3 sequence (DNA): TGCGCCAGCAGCTCCGGGGGGGGAACTGAAGCTTTCTTT.

The sample holds a few counts of this clone. The rearrangement uses TRBV4-1 and TRBJ1-1; 7 bases are a match to TRBD1. The CDR3 totals 14 residues. V dropped 1 base and J dropped 6; count of bases not matched to a gene: 5. In germline, CDR1 is MGHRA, CDR2 YSYEKL. The CDR3 bases are TGCGCCAGCAGCCAAGTGTCAACAGGGGCTGAAGCTTTCTTT. It specifies CASSQVSTGAEAFF.

This clone appeared a few times. The chain combines TRBV5-1 with TRBJ2-7; possible D gene TRBD1, 6 bases. CDR1 and CDR2 (germline): SGHRS, YFSETQ. Trimming shortened V by 2 bases and J by 3 bases, and 15 bases separated the two germline ends. The CDR3 runs 15 residues. CDR3 sequence: CASSFSTQGNYEQYF. The CDR3 DNA is TGCGCCAGCAGCTTCTCAACACAGGGCAACTACGAGCAGTACTTC.